The 15 T cell receptor beta chains below were found in one sample sequenced in a study of vaccination and CD4 T cells after COVID-19. An Oncomine TCR Beta short-read assay was used to sequence the DNA from cultured CD4+ T cells. Each CDR3 protein gets one entry after TCRdb re-called the PCR reads with MiXCR. The repertoire holds tens of thousands of distinct CDR3 sequences, around three quarters seen once, with 8.6% in the top ten. Treatment reported: approximately nine-day PBMC culture with coronavirus spike peptide pools or control peptides (ViraFEST assay). Antigens of these TCRs are unknown. The sample taken for sequencing was CD4+ T cells from blood, cultured in vitro. All receptors derive from a human donor who had recovered from COVID-19.

This clonotype was seen a handful of times. The rearrangement links TRBV6-2 or TRBV6-3 to TRBJ1-2, with D unresolved. Trimming left V 5 bases short and J 1 base short, with 5 bases between. This CDR3 is 12 amino acids long. Germline V CDR1 and CDR2: MNHEY, SVGEGT. CDR3 region: CASSGDNYGYTF. CDR3 DNA sequence: TGTGCCAGCAGTGGGGATAACTATGGCTACACCTTC.

The chain has TRBV29-1 and TRBJ1-2; D is unclear. The CDR3 runs to 11 residues. Trimming took 5 bases from V and 8 from J, leaving 12 bases between them. Germline values: CDR1 SQVTM, CDR2 ANQGSEA. The CDR3 coding sequence is TGCAGCGTTTCAGGAGTTGAGGGCTACACCTTC. This encodes CSVSGVEGYTF.

This clonotype was counted once. The chain carries TRBV7-2 and TRBJ2-1; 11 nucleotides agree with TRBD2. The J segment lost 4 bases and the V segment lost 5 bases, leaving 4 bases of the junction unmatched. The CDR3 covers 15 residues. Germline values: CDR1 SGHTA, CDR2 FQGNSA. CDR3 protein: CASSPRLAGYNEQFF. CDR3 bases: TGTGCCAGCAGCCCCCGACTAGCGGGATACAATGAGCAGTTCTTC.

V usage is TRBV4-2 and J usage is TRBJ1-3; no firm D call. The ends were cut back, 3 bases at V and 0 bases at J, with 3 bases in the middle. The CDR3 loop spans 13 amino acids. The germline gives CDR1 LGHNA, CDR2 YNFKEQ. The CDR3 DNA reads TGTGCCAGCAGCCAGATCTCTGGAAACACCATATATTTT. Translated, it gives CASSQISGNTIYF.

The chain combines TRBV28 with TRBJ2-3; maybe TRBD2 (5 bases). V was pared by 5 bases and J by 0 bases, with 9 bases between. The CDR3 has 14 amino acids. The V gene's germline CDR1 is MDHEN and CDR2 SYDVKM. CDR3 in DNA: TGTGCCAGCAGTGGGAGAGGGAGCACAGATACGCAGTATTTT. It specifies CASSGRGSTDTQYF.

The chain couples TRBV28 to TRBJ1-5, with 7 positions matching TRBD1. The CDR3 totals 16 residues. V lost 4 bases, J lost 4 bases, and 10 bases stayed unmatched. In germline, CDR1 is MDHEN, CDR2 SYDVKM. The CDR3 here is CASSSPNDRVNQPQHF. The CDR3 bases are TGTGCCAGCAGTTCCCCAAACGACAGGGTGAATCAGCCCCAGCATTTT.

The V call is TRBV4-1, the J call TRBJ1-2, with TRBD1 identical over 9 bases. This CDR3 is 16 amino acids long. Per the germline V gene, CDR1 is MGHRA and CDR2 is YSYEKL. Trimming at V came to 1 base and at J to 8 bases, leaving 11 bases not matched to a gene. CDR3 nucleotides: TGCGCCAGCAGCCAAGCCCCTCACAGGGGGCCGGCGGGCTACACCTTC. It encodes CASSQAPHRGPAGYTF.

The chain employs TRBV7-6 and TRBJ1-5; D uncertain. The V and J ends lost 5 bases and 2 bases respectively, with 7 bases between them. The CDR3 has 13 residues. Germline lookup yields CDR1 SGHVS and CDR2 FNYEAQ. The CDR3 region has the DNA TGTGCCAGCAGCCCGGTGGGCAATCAGCCCCAGCATTTT. Translated: CASSPVGNQPQHF.

The chain carries TRBV10-3 and TRBJ2-1; 11 bases match TRBD2. From germline, CDR1 is ENHRY and CDR2 SYGVKD. Trimming at V came to 6 bases and at J to 0 bases, leaving 7 bases not matched to a gene. The CDR3 spans 17 residues. CDR3 residues: CAIRRIAGGNSYNEQFF. The CDR3 DNA reads TGTGCCATCAGGAGGATAGCGGGAGGGAACTCCTACAATGAGCAGTTCTTC.

This clonotype appeared a single time. The chain joins TRBV5-5 to TRBJ2-2; D is undetermined. There are 14 residues in the CDR3. The ends were cut back, 4 bases at V and 6 bases at J, with 13 bases in the middle. The germline V gene encodes CDR1 SGHKS and CDR2 YYEKEE (reference sequence). The CDR3 reads CASSQDLPAGELFF. The CDR3 nucleotides read TGTGCCAGCAGCCAAGATCTTCCGGCCGGGGAGCTGTTTTTT. Variable domain in full (rest from reference TRBV5-5 and TRBJ2-2): DAGVTQSPTHLIKTRGQQVTLRCSPISGHKSVSWYQQVLGQGPQFIFQYYEKEERGRGNFPDRFSARQFPNYSSELNVNALLLGDSALYLCASSQDLPAGELFFGEGSRLTVL.

The chain couples TRBV7-2 to TRBJ2-7; possible D gene TRBD2, 6 bases. Trimming removed 2 bases at V and 3 bases at J, with 14 bases between. Germline lookup yields CDR1 SGHTA and CDR2 FQGNSA. The CDR3 spans 15 residues. The chain's CDR3 is CASSLLAIGDYEQYF. The CDR3 DNA reads as TGTGCCAGCAGCTTACTAGCGATTGGGGACTACGAGCAGTACTTC.

The chain has TRBV7-2 and TRBJ1-5, with TRBD1 matching 7 bases. Per germline, CDR1 SGHTA and CDR2 FQGNSA. The CDR3 length is 15 residues. Unmatched junction bases numbered 9, after V lost 4 bases and J lost 6 bases. The CDR3 nucleotides are TGTGCCAGCAGCTCTAGTAGGACAGGCATTCAGCCCCAGCATTTT. This codes for CASSSSRTGIQPQHF.

The V gene is TRBV11-3, the J gene TRBJ2-3, with D possibly being TRBD1 (5 bases). CDR3 length: 14 amino acids. The germline V gene has CDR1 SGHNT and CDR2 YENEEA. With 1 base removed from V and 2 bases from J, the gap between germline ends came to 7 bases. CDR3 sequence reads: CASSLGGNTDTQYF. The CDR3 coding sequence is TGTGCCAGCAGCTTAGGGGGCAACACAGATACGCAGTATTTT.

The chain is built from TRBV7-2 and TRBJ1-1; a possible D gene is TRBD1 (6 bases). The germline gives CDR1 SGHTA, CDR2 FQGNSA. CDR3 length equals 17 residues. V lost 5 bases to trimming and J lost 6 bases, with 25 bases between them. CDR3 nucleotides: TGTGCCAGCAGCCGTACAGGGTCACGGGCTATCTCCCCTGAAGCTTTCTTT. Protein: CASSRTGSRAISPEAFF.

The chain recombines TRBV7-6 with TRBJ2-2, with 10 positions matching TRBD1. After removal of 4 bases from V and 2 bases from J, the junction contained 4 bases not matched to a gene. Germline assignment: CDR1 SGHVS and CDR2 FNYEAQ. This CDR3 spans 16 amino acids. The CDR3 region is CASSSGTGANTGELFF. In nucleotides, the CDR3 is TGTGCCAGCAGCTCAGGGACAGGGGCAAACACCGGGGAGCTGTTTTTT.